Listed below are T cell receptor beta chains from one sample, sequenced in a study of cytomegalovirus exposure and HLA in healthy donors. Data came from immunoSEQ multiplex PCR; TCRdb stores just in-frame clones and leaves some out. Among nearly 200,000 clones listed, around 83% were seen once. The material sequenced was PBMCs. The receptors here all came from a woman aged 30 to 39 in good health and CMV-seropositive. CDR3s include the opening cysteine and the closing phenylalanine or tryptophan. The D gene is left open where the match is weak. Only some rows state a clone size, as once, few, many or a class for expanded clones.

d_call	v_call	cdr3_length	j_call	clone_size	cdr3_aa	cdr3_nt
TRBD2	TRBV6-1	16	TRBJ2-7	-	CASSEARLAGAYEQYF	TGTGCCAGCAGTGAAGCTCGGTTAGCGGGGGCCTACGAGCAGTACTTC
TRBD1	TRBV30	13	TRBJ1-2	once	CAWHFRQGYGYTF	TGTGCCTGGCACTTTCGACAGGGCTATGGCTACACCTTC
-	TRBV10-2	14	TRBJ2-7	-	CASRTTGFEGEQYF	TGCGCCAGCAGGACAACAGGGTTTGAAGGAGAGCAGTACTTC
TRBD1	TRBV15	11	TRBJ2-7	-	CATQGAYEQYF	TGTGCCACGCAGGGGGCGTACGAGCAGTACTTC
TRBD2	TRBV27	15	TRBJ2-7	-	CASSFVAGAANEQYF	TGTGCCAGCAGTTTCGTCGCGGGAGCCGCCAACGAGCAGTACTTC
TRBD1	TRBV10-1	14	TRBJ2-7	-	CASRGDRGRGEQYF	TGCGCCAGCAGAGGGGACAGGGGAAGGGGAGAGCAGTACTTC
-	TRBV6-1	15	TRBJ1-3	-	CASSEAGFSGNTIYF	TGTGCCAGCAGTGAAGCGGGCTTCTCTGGAAACACCATATATTTT
TRBD1	TRBV19	14	TRBJ2-1	-	CASQLGTDYNEQFF	TGTGCCAGTCAGTTAGGGACAGACTACAATGAGCAGTTCTTC
-	TRBV4-2	14	TRBJ2-5	-	CASSQVGRQETQYF	TGTGCCAGCAGCCAAGTGGGGCGCCAGGAGACCCAGTACTTC
TRBD1	TRBV4-1	16	TRBJ2-1	-	CASSSRTGSSYNEQFF	TGCGCCAGCAGCTCACGGACAGGCAGCTCCTACAATGAGCAGTTCTTC
-	TRBV6-5	12	TRBJ1-1	-	CASSYRGVEAFF	TGTGCCAGCAGTTACAGGGGCGTTGAAGCTTTCTTT
-	TRBV30	13	TRBJ2-7	-	CAWSAEGVREQYF	TGTGCCTGGAGCGCGGAGGGCGTCCGCGAGCAGTACTTC
TRBD2	TRBV4-1	15	TRBJ2-1	-	CASSQTGTSGIEQFF	TGCGCCAGCAGCCAGACCGGGACTAGCGGGATTGAGCAGTTCTTC
-	TRBV7-8	17	TRBJ1-2	-	CASSWGMGANVAYGYTF	TGTGCCAGCAGCTGGGGGATGGGGGCGAATGTTGCCTATGGCTACACCTTC
-	TRBV10-3	13	TRBJ1-2	-	CAISGTADYGYTF	TGTGCCATCAGTGGGACAGCTGACTATGGCTACACCTTC
-	TRBV6-1	14	TRBJ2-7	-	CASYRDILRSEQYF	TGTGCCAGCTACCGGGACATTCTAAGAAGTGAGCAGTACTTC
TRBD1	TRBV5-1	15	TRBJ2-7	once	CASSLDPGQGREQYF	TGCGCCAGCAGCTTGGATCCGGGACAGGGAAGGGAGCAGTACTTC
TRBD2	TRBV19	15	TRBJ2-3	-	CASSHGSGRTDTQYF	TGTGCCAGTAGTCACGGTAGCGGGAGGACAGATACGCAGTATTTT
-	TRBV6-5	15	TRBJ1-2	once	CASSYSKGIWIGYTF	TGTGCCAGCAGTTACTCGAAGGGGATTTGGATCGGCTACACCTTC
TRBD1	TRBV19	14	TRBJ1-1	-	CARTTGERGTEAFF	TGTGCCAGAACAACAGGGGAGAGAGGCACTGAAGCTTTCTTT
-	TRBV7-2	13	TRBJ1-1	-	CASSNTENTEAFF	TGTGCCAGCAGTAATACAGAGAACACTGAAGCTTTCTTT
-	TRBV7-2	18	TRBJ2-3	-	CASSVQGVSAGGPMGQYF	TGTGCCAGCAGCGTACAGGGGGTGTCGGCGGGAGGGCCGATGGGGCAGTATTTT
-	TRBV11-2	15	TRBJ2-3	-	CASSFRGLSTDTQYF	TGTGCCAGCAGCTTTAGGGGCCTCAGCACAGATACGCAGTATTTT
TRBD2	TRBV6-5	15	TRBJ2-1	once	CASSEWLADYNEQFF	TGTGCCAGCAGCGAGTGGCTAGCGGATTACAATGAGCAGTTCTTC
-	TRBV30	11	TRBJ1-1	-	CAWSEQPEAFF	TGTGCCTGGAGTGAACAGCCCGAAGCTTTCTTT
TRBD1	TRBV27	14	TRBJ1-1	-	CASSFDRTGGWAFF	TGTGCCAGCAGTTTTGATAGGACAGGGGGTTGGGCTTTCTTT
TRBD2	TRBV18	16	TRBJ2-7	-	CASSPPTGGGGYEQYF	TGTGCCAGCTCACCCCCCACGGGCGGGGGGGGTTACGAGCAGTACTTC